The 18 T cell receptor beta chains given below trace back to one sample, sequenced in a study of molecular identifiers for immune sequencing clone quantification. TCRdb ran MiXCR on the PCR reads and lists one entry per CDR3 protein. The table has tens of thousands of distinct CDR3 sequences, over 15% seen once. Sequencing was performed on naive CD8+ T cells from blood, with Jurkat cell RNA spiked in. The subset: FACS-sorted CD8+CD4-CCR7+CD45RA+ naive T cells. The receptors stem from a human donor in good health. Some libraries in this study had Jurkat cell RNA spiked in.

This clonotype has at least ten counts. This chain links TRBV30 with TRBJ2-1; a weak D match, TRBD2 (6 bases). There are 13 residues in the CDR3. V was clipped by 3 bases and J by 6 bases, with 12 bases between them. Germline V gene data show CDR1 as GTSNPN and CDR2 as SVGIG (reference sequence). The CDR3 coding sequence is TGTGCCTGGAGCGTAACTAGCTTCAATGAGCAGTTCTTC. It codes for CAWSVTSFNEQFF.

This clonotype was counted ten times or more. V usage is TRBV21-1 and J usage is TRBJ1-1. TRBV21-1 is labeled a pseudogene. This CDR3 is 12 amino acids long. CDR3 protein: CARRGYQTEAFF. CDR3 nucleotides: TGTGCCAGACGAGGGTATCAGACTGAAGCTTTCTTT.

This clonotype was seen repeatedly, ten times or more. V and J are TRBV4-3 and TRBJ1-1; 10 bases are shared with TRBD1. The trim removed 0 bases at V and 3 bases at J, leaving 10 bases unmatched. The germline CDR1 and CDR2 sequences are LGHNA and YSLEER. The CDR3 covers 18 residues. As DNA, the CDR3 is TGCGCCAGCAGCCAAGATTATGTCGGGACAGGGGAGGACACTGAAGCTTTCTTT. Protein product: CASSQDYVGTGEDTEAFF.

About this clonotype itself: Given a much more abundant clone one base away, this may be a read error. V is TRBV6-1 and J is TRBJ1-6; the D gene is possibly TRBD1 (6 bases). Germline CDR1 reads MNHNS; CDR2 reads SASEGT. The CDR3 has 15 residues. In nucleotides, the CDR3 is TGTGCCAGCAGTGCTGGGACATTGACTTTTTCACCCCTCCGCTTT. It yields the protein CASSAGTLTFSPLRF.

The chain carries TRBV3-1 and TRBJ2-1; 10 bases line up with TRBD2. Germline assignment: CDR1 LGHDT and CDR2 YNNKEL (reference sequence). V trimming: 5 bases; J trimming: 7 bases; junction bases outside the gene matches: 17. The CDR3 sequence is 18 residues long. For the CDR3, the DNA is TGTGCCAGCAGCAAATACTCTAGCGGGAGTAGCATTACGAATGAGCAGTTCTTC. This translates into CASSKYSSGSSITNEQFF.

Concerning this clonotype itself: A much bigger clone sits one base away, suggesting this may be a read error. This sequence joins TRBV24-1 and TRBJ2-1, with D possibly TRBD2 on 5 matching bases. The length of the CDR3 is 13 residues. Germline values: CDR1 KGHDR, CDR2 SFDVKD. Trimming removed 7 bases at V and 7 bases at J, with 13 bases between. CDR3 region: CATSRRTGNEQFF. CDR3 coding DNA: TGTGCCACCAGCCGTAGGACTGGAAATGAGCAGTTCTTC.

This clonotype was seen only a few times. The chain uses TRBV27 and TRBJ2-7; D is ambiguous. The CDR3 length is 13 residues. The V gene lost 6 bases and the J gene lost 3 bases, with 12 bases spanning the gap. CDR1 MNHEY and CDR2 SMNVEV come from the germline V gene (reference sequence). CDR3 sequence: CASRPSGLYEQYF. CDR3 coding DNA: TGTGCCAGCAGACCTTCGGGTCTCTACGAGCAGTACTTC.

This clonotype has at least ten counts. The chain uses TRBV28 and TRBJ1-1; D not certain. The CDR3 loop spans 18 amino acids. Germline V gene data show CDR1 as MDHEN and CDR2 as SYDVKM. The V and J ends lost 2 bases and 3 bases respectively, with 22 bases between them. CDR3: CASSLVLAPGEVDTEAFF. The CDR3 nucleotides are TGTGCCAGCAGTTTAGTTTTGGCTCCCGGGGAGGTTGACACTGAAGCTTTCTTT.

This clonotype appeared many times. The rearrangement uses TRBV4-1 and TRBJ1-4; TRBD1 might be the D (5 bases). V dropped 1 base and J dropped 12 bases, with 9 bases sitting between them. Looked up from germline, CDR1 is MGHRA and CDR2 is YSYEKL. The CDR3 loop spans 12 amino acids. The chain's CDR3 is CASSQGRGELFF. CDR3 bases: TGCGCCAGCAGCCAAGGGCGGGGGGAACTGTTTTTT.

The V gene is TRBV14, the J gene TRBJ2-1, with a tentative D call TRBD2 (6 bases). The germline gives CDR1 SGHDN, CDR2 FVKESK. The CDR3 spans 16 residues. V was clipped by 1 base and J by 8 bases, with 18 bases between them. The CDR3 here is CASSQVTGVAVHEQFF. CDR3 nucleotide sequence: TGTGCCAGCAGCCAAGTAACGGGAGTCGCGGTACATGAGCAGTTCTTC.

The chain is built from TRBV5-1 and TRBJ2-5; D is unresolved. CDR1 is SGHRS, CDR2 YFSETQ, per germline. CDR3 length: 14 residues. V lost 0 bases and J lost 5, with 11 bases in between. CDR3 in amino acids: CASSLVPGGETQYF. The CDR3 DNA sequence: TGCGCCAGCAGCTTGGTTCCCGGTGGGGAGACCCAGTACTTC.

This clonotype was observed a few times. The V and J genes are TRBV30 and TRBJ1-3, with D perhaps TRBD1 (5 bases). The CDR3 extends over 14 amino acids. The germline CDR1 and CDR2 sequences are GTSNPN and SVGIG (reference sequence). V lost 1 base, J lost 0 bases, and 7 bases lay in between. The CDR3: CAWSAGTSGNTIYF. CDR3 nucleotide sequence: TGTGCCTGGAGTGCCGGGACCTCTGGAAACACCATATATTTT.

Notes on this clonotype: A single base separates this from a much larger clone, so it may be a read error. The V and J genes are TRBV7-2 and TRBJ2-1, with 7 positions matching TRBD2. CDR1 SGHTA and CDR2 FQGNSA come from the germline V gene. The CDR3 is 15 amino acids. The DNA of the CDR3 is TGTGCCAGCAGCGCATATTCCCTAGCGGAGTATGAGCGGTTCTTC. It is translated as CASSAYSLAEYERFF. Complete variable domain (other parts from reference TRBV7-2 and TRBJ2-1): GAGVSQSPSNKVTEKGKDVELRCDPISGHTALYWYRQSLGQGLEFLIYFQGNSAPDKSGLPSDRFSAERTGGSVSTLTIQRTQQEDSAVYLCASSAYSLAEYERFFGPGTRLTVL.

The chain joins TRBV12-3 or TRBV12-4 to TRBJ2-1; TRBD1 matches 7 bases. V shed 4 bases, J shed 3 bases, and the junction held 0 bases outside the gene matches. The CDR3 is made up of 13 amino acids. The CDR3 DNA reads TGTGCCAGCAGTTGGGACAGCTACAATGAGCAGTTCTTC. Translation: CASSWDSYNEQFF.

The chain has TRBV2 and TRBJ2-7; TRBD1 is a possible D gene (7 bases). Germline V CDR1 and CDR2: SNHLY, FYNNEI. V gave up 2 bases and J gave up 2 bases, with 13 bases separating them. This CDR3 contains 15 residues. The CDR3 is CASSEWAGQPYEQYF. As DNA, the CDR3 is TGTGCCAGCAGTGAATGGGCGGGACAGCCCTACGAGCAGTACTTC.

In regard to this clonotype: A much larger clone differs from this one at a single base, so this may be a read error. The chain has TRBV20-1 and TRBJ2-3, with no clear D. This CDR3 has 14 amino acids. The germline CDR1 and CDR2 sequences are DFQATT and SNEGSKA (reference sequence). V lost 1 base to trimming and J lost 8 bases, with 16 bases between them. The CDR3 reads CSARGAPVGGTQYF. The CDR3, as DNA: TGCAGTGCTAGAGGTGCACCGGTAGGCGGTACGCAGTATTTT.

This clonotype was detected many times. V and J are TRBV30 and TRBJ2-2; 15 bases are a match to TRBD2. This CDR3 is built from 17 residues. The ends lost 4 bases at V and 5 bases at J; junction bases unmatched: 8. CDR1 and CDR2 from the germline V gene are GTSNPN and SVGIG (reference sequence). The DNA of the CDR3 is TGTGCCTGGAAAGGACTAGCGGGAGGGCCGAGTACCGGGGAGCTGTTTTTT. Protein: CAWKGLAGGPSTGELFF.

For this clonotype: As the CDR3 is not closed by the conserved phenylalanine or tryptophan, this likely results from a read error. The chain joins TRBV27 to TRBJ2-7, with 7 bases aligning to TRBD2. This CDR3 has 15 amino acids. The germline V gene has CDR1 MNHEY and CDR2 SMNVEV (reference sequence). V lost 6 bases to trimming and J lost 1 base; unmatched junction nucleotides: 9. CDR3 coding DNA: TGTGCCAGCAGCTTGGTGGCGGGGGTGTCCTACGAGCAGTACCTC. It is translated as CASSLVAGVSYEQYL.